This note documents a single T cell receptor (beta chain) sequence. The antigen remains unidentified. Looked up from germline, CDR1 is MNHEY and CDR2 is SVGEGT. V lost 6 bases to trimming and J lost 8 bases; unmatched junction nucleotides: 11. The CDR3 is 15 residues long. The data stem from a study of response to subunit inactivated influenza vaccine. Study-wide findings and caveats: That few new T cells are recruited by each seasonal influenza vaccination was the authors' suggestion.

TCRdb fed the RT-PCR reads into MiXCR, producing one record per CDR3 protein. Among hundreds of thousands of distinct CDR3 sequences listed, approximately 15% were seen once. The sequence came from a man aged 50-60 years who received an inactivated influenza vaccine. This sample comprised PBMCs from blood, obtained 14 to 15 days before vaccination. The rearrangement uses TRBV6-2 or TRBV6-3 and TRBJ2-1; TRBD1 matches 9 bases. Here the CDR3 DNA reads TGTGCCAGCAGCCCTCGGGACAGGGCTGCCCATGAGCAGTTCTTC. This sequence encodes CASSPRDRAAHEQFF.